This T cell receptor (beta chain) was sequenced for a study of cytomegalovirus exposure and HLA in healthy donors. The germline gives CDR1 MNHEY, CDR2 SMNVEV (reference sequence). V shed 5 bases, J shed 4 bases, and the junction held 6 bases outside the gene matches. CDR3 length: 16 residues. The PCR used 60 Vbeta and 13 Jbeta primers. Libraries were prepared by immunoSEQ multiplex PCR; TCRdb keeps only in-frame clonotypes and omits some of them. The table lists more than 110,000 clones, approximately 80% of them singletons. The sequenced material came from PBMCs. This receptor was identified in a man aged 50 or older in good health and CMV-seronegative. J is TRBJ2-3 and V is TRBV27; 13 nucleotides align to TRBD2. CDR3 in DNA: TGTGCCAGCAGTACTAGACTAGCGGGGGGCTCAGATACGCAGTATTTT. Its protein product is CASSTRLAGGSDTQYF.